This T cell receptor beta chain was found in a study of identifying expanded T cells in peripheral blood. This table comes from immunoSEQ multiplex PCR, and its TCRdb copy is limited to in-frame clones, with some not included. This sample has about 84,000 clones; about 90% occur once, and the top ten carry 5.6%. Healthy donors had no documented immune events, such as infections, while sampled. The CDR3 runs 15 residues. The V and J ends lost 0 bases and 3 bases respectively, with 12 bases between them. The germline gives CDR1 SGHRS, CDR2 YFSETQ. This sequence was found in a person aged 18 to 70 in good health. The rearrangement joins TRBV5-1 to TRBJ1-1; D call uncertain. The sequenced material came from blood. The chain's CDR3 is CASSLVLGGDTEAFF. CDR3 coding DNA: TGCGCCAGCAGCTTGGTCCTCGGAGGCGACACTGAAGCTTTCTTT.